The source of this TCR beta chain is a study of identical twins. The study's findings and limits: Not following the same donors, the study drew its conclusions from cross-sectional statistical analysis. The more abundant beta clonotypes in cord blood had fewer insertions, and memory repertoires did not show this.

Each CDR3 protein gets one entry after TCRdb re-called the 5' RACE reads with MiXCR. The sample contains 690,000 or so distinct CDR3 sequences, around 8.6% of which appear only once. This clonotype came up a few times. Its antigen is not identified. The CDR3 extends over 12 amino acids. V was trimmed by 5 bases and J by 9 bases, leaving 11 bases between them. From germline, CDR1 is MDHEN and CDR2 SYDVKM. These data also featured in a second study, about yellow fever vaccine responses in identical twins.

This clonotype was sampled from a young woman in good health. The sequenced sample was PBMCs. The rearrangement joins TRBV28 to TRBJ2-1; D is ambiguous. DNA for the CDR3: TGTGCCAGCAGTCTTAGCCCAATTGAGCAGTTCTTC. It yields the protein CASSLSPIEQFF.